This TCR beta chain comes out of a study of siplizumab effects on memory and regulatory T cells. Regarding the study as a whole: Alloreactive sequences traceable to unstimulated CD4+ memory cells declined significantly under siplizumab. In siplizumab cultures, the suppressive function of proliferating Tregs remained unconfirmed. Unstimulated subsets contained matches for only a minor fraction of alloreactive clones.

This clone appeared once. Its antigen is as yet unknown. Sequencing of each sample assayed 95,000 to 100,000 TCR templates. Profiling relied on immunoSEQ multiplex PCR, and the TCRdb table lists in-frame clones only, not all of them. The sample consists of about 91,000 clones, roughly 96% of them appearing once. The sequence was obtained from a human donor in good health. Sequenced: naive CD4+ T cells sorted from blood.

In DNA form, the CDR3 reads TGTGCCAGCAGTGACGTCCGGACAGGGACATCTGGCTACACCTTC. Protein: CASSDVRTGTSGYTF. The chain combines TRBV2 with TRBJ1-2; TRBD1 matches 8 bases. CDR1 is SNHLY, CDR2 FYNNEI, per germline. CDR3 size: 15 residues. With 3 bases clipped from V and 7 bases from J, the junction kept 10 bases outside the gene matches.